The 11 T cell receptor beta chains in this list originate from one sample, sequenced in a study of cytomegalovirus exposure and HLA in healthy donors. The study ran its PCR with 60 Vbeta and 13 Jbeta primers. TCRdb's copy holds only in-frame clones and misses some; the assay was immunoSEQ multiplex PCR. The sample holds 90,000 to 120,000 clones, more than 70% seen once. Sequences were obtained from PBMCs. The receptors shown here come from a man aged 25 to 40 in good health and CMV-seronegative.

The V gene is TRBV27, the J gene TRBJ2-7; TRBD2 agrees at 7 bases. V trimming: 2 bases; J trimming: 0 bases; junction bases outside the gene matches: 1. CDR3 length: 14 amino acids. The V gene's germline CDR1 is MNHEY and CDR2 SMNVEV (reference sequence). CDR3 amino acids: CASSLGRGSYEQYF. In DNA form, the CDR3 reads TGTGCCAGCAGTTTAGGGAGGGGCTCCTACGAGCAGTACTTC.

This clone was found once. V is TRBV30 and J is TRBJ2-1, with 8 bases fitting TRBD1. The V segment lost 7 bases and the J segment 3 bases; nucleotides outside the gene matches: 5. The CDR3 is 13 residues long. Germline-derived CDR1 and CDR2 are GTSNPN and SVGIG (reference sequence). CDR3 in amino acids: CAYRQGLYNEQFF. CDR3 sequence (DNA): TGTGCCTACCGACAGGGGCTCTACAATGAGCAGTTCTTC.

This clone occurred a few times. V and J are TRBV28 and TRBJ2-7; TRBD2 matches at 13 bases. V lost 3 bases and J lost 7; bases outside the gene matches: 15. This CDR3 contains 18 residues. Germline CDR1 MDHEN, CDR2 SYDVKM. In nucleotides, the CDR3 is TGTGCCAGCAGTTTCCCCACTAGCGGGAGGGCCGGATCTGAAGAGCAGTACTTC. It codes for CASSFPTSGRAGSEEQYF.

This chain links TRBV11-2 with TRBJ2-7; 8 bases agree with TRBD2. This CDR3 comprises 15 residues. V lost 5 bases to trimming and J lost 2 bases; unmatched junction nucleotides: 8. The germline CDR1 and CDR2 sequences are SGHAT and FQNNGV. CDR3 in DNA: TGTGCCAGCAGCCTTAGCGGGGACATGCCCTACGAGCAGTACTTC. Its translation is CASSLSGDMPYEQYF.

The sample holds one count of this clone. V and J are TRBV15 and TRBJ2-5; 9 positions match TRBD1. This CDR3 contains 17 residues. Per germline, CDR1 LNHNV and CDR2 YYDKDF (reference sequence). Germline trimming cut 2 bases from V and 4 bases from J; bases unmatched to any gene: 11. CDR3 residues: CATSRSQVQGAGETQYF. CDR3 coding DNA: TGTGCCACCAGCAGATCTCAAGTACAGGGGGCGGGAGAGACCCAGTACTTC.

Of note for this clone: One junction end disagrees with the germline gene, perhaps due to a read error. The same CDR3 is also encoded by other DNA sequences in this sample. The chain links TRBV30 to TRBJ2-7, with D perhaps matching TRBD2 (5 bases). From germline, CDR1 is GTSNPN and CDR2 SVGIG (reference sequence). The CDR3 is 12 residues long. The CDR3 nucleotides read TGCGCCTGGAGTGTACGGACTCACGAGCAGTACTTC. Translation: CAWSVRTHEQYF.

Points on this clone: One end of the junction is discordant with germline, which a read error may explain. The genes are TRBV6-1 and TRBJ2-7; D perhaps matches TRBD2 (7 bases). The CDR3 spans 13 residues. Germline CDR1 is MNHNS and CDR2 is SASEGT. This CDR3 reads CASREGGAYEQYF. The CDR3 DNA reads as TGTGCCAGCAGAGAAGGGGGGGCCTACGAGCAGTACTTC.

The chain employs TRBV6-5 and TRBJ1-5, with D possibly matching TRBD1 (6 bases). Germline V gives CDR1 MNHEY, CDR2 SVGAGI. Trimming stripped 6 bases from V and 7 bases from J, with 13 bases between. This CDR3 spans 13 amino acids. CDR3 nucleotides: TGTGCCAGCAGCTGGGGGCTGGGGCAGCCCCAGCATTTT. Its translation is CASSWGLGQPQHF.

The CDR3 DNA sequence: TGTGCCAGCACCCTGGACAGCAATAGCAATCAGCCCCAGCATTTT. It yields the protein CASTLDSNSNQPQHF. The chain is built from TRBV6-6 and TRBJ1-5, with a tentative D call TRBD1 (6 bases). The CDR3 extends over 15 amino acids. V shed 7 bases and J shed 0 bases, with 13 bases lying between them. Per the germline V gene, CDR1 is MNHNY and CDR2 is SVGAGI (reference sequence).

The chain joins TRBV10-3 to TRBJ1-2; D is possibly TRBD1 (5 bases). Germline V gene lookup returns CDR1 ENHRY and CDR2 SYGVKD. The germline V and J ends were trimmed by 2 bases and 7 bases, with 11 bases remaining between them. The CDR3 runs to 13 residues. The CDR3 nucleotides are TGTGCCATCAGTGAGGGGGGGGTCGGTGGCTACACCTTC. Its translation is CAISEGGVGGYTF.

The chain is built from TRBV29-1 and TRBJ1-1; TRBD1 is a possible D gene (6 bases). CDR1 is SQVTM and CDR2 is ANQGSEA in the germline V gene. With 4 bases removed from V and 5 bases from J, the gap between germline ends came to 20 bases. CDR3 length: 15 residues. This chain's CDR3 is CSVASGTRAVTEAFF. The CDR3 DNA sequence: TGCAGCGTTGCCTCGGGGACACGGGCGGTTACTGAAGCTTTCTTT.